What follows are 19 T cell receptor beta chains derived from one specimen sequenced in a study of cytomegalovirus exposure and HLA in healthy donors. PCR employed 60 Vbeta and 13 Jbeta primers. Sequencing was performed with immunoSEQ multiplex PCR; in TCRdb, only in-frame clones are kept and a portion is missing. The sample records tens of thousands of clones, 55% to 75% being singletons. Sequencing was performed on PBMCs. The receptors come from a man aged 45 to 65 in good health and CMV-seronegative.

This clone showed up just a few times. The chain links TRBV10-1 to TRBJ2-7; tentative D call: TRBD2 (5 bases). The CDR3 totals 13 residues. Germline CDR1 reads WNHNN; CDR2 reads SYGVQD (reference sequence). V shed 7 bases and J shed 3 bases, with 13 bases lying between them. The CDR3 DNA is TGCGCCAGCAAAGAGGGAAGGGTCTACGAGCAGTACGTC. Its translation is CASKEGRVYEQYV.

This sequence joins TRBV7-9 and TRBJ2-3; 12 bases fit TRBD2. V shed 5 bases and J 0 bases; nucleotides not matched to a gene: 9. This CDR3 has 18 amino acids. The germline gives CDR1 SEHNR, CDR2 FQNEAQ (reference sequence). Here the CDR3 reads CASSRPGTSGPSTDTQYF. The CDR3 DNA sequence: TGTGCCAGCAGCCGGCCCGGGACTAGCGGGCCTAGCACAGATACGCAGTATTTT.

The chain carries TRBV2 and TRBJ2-7; TRBD2 agrees at 9 bases. From germline, CDR1 is SNHLY and CDR2 FYNNEI. V lost 4 bases, J lost 2 bases, and 6 bases stayed unmatched. The CDR3 sequence is 15 residues long. CDR3 region: CASSVSAGGPYEQYV. CDR3 bases: TGTGCCAGCAGTGTTTCGGCGGGAGGGCCCTACGAGCAGTACGTC.

The chain employs TRBV2 and TRBJ1-3; D not resolved. The CDR3 sequence is 14 residues long. Germline assignment: CDR1 SNHLY and CDR2 FYNNEI. Trimming removed 6 bases from V and 0 bases from J, with 9 bases in between. The CDR3 loop is CASRAWSSGNTIYF. In DNA form, the CDR3 reads TGTGCCAGCAGGGCCTGGTCCTCTGGAAACACCATATATTTT.

This clone was detected only a few times. This sequence joins TRBV2 and TRBJ1-4; D might be TRBD1 (5 bases). The V end lost 7 bases, the J end lost 10 bases, and 7 bases lay between the germline ends. Per germline, CDR1 SNHLY and CDR2 FYNNEI. There are 10 residues in the CDR3. The chain's CDR3 is CASMGGKLFF. Here the CDR3 DNA reads TGTGCCAGCATGGGGGGAAAACTGTTTTTT.

The J gene is TRBJ1-4, the V gene TRBV5-1; TRBD1 agrees at 8 bases. The CDR3 spans 14 residues. Germline V lookup: CDR1 SGHRS, CDR2 YFSETQ. The J segment lost 5 bases and the V segment lost 4 bases, leaving 4 bases of the junction unmatched. CDR3 sequence: CASSPDRVNEKLFF. As DNA, the CDR3 is TGCGCCAGCAGCCCGGACAGGGTAAATGAAAAACTGTTTTTT.

V usage is TRBV9 and J usage is TRBJ1-1; the D gene is possibly TRBD1 (5 bases). Germline V gene lookup returns CDR1 SGDLS and CDR2 YYNGEE. The V end was cut by 7 bases, the J end by 0 bases, with 13 bases between. The CDR3 consists of 14 residues. CDR3 nucleotide sequence: TGTGCCAGCGGACCGGGCAGGGTGAACACTGAAGCTTTCTTT. It specifies CASGPGRVNTEAFF.

CDR3 nucleotides: TGTGCCAGCAGTTTACCGGACAGGGTCCACGAGCAGTACGTC. Protein sequence: CASSLPDRVHEQYV. This sequence joins TRBV27 and TRBJ2-7; 8 positions agree with TRBD1. V lost 2 bases and J lost 5; bases outside the gene matches: 5. The V gene's germline CDR1 is MNHEY and CDR2 SMNVEV (reference sequence). The CDR3 spans 14 residues.

The CDR3 region is CAISGLGTGIRGQFF. In DNA form, the CDR3 reads TGTGCCATCAGTGGACTCGGGACAGGGATTCGTGGGCAGTTCTTC. This chain uses TRBV10-3 with TRBJ2-1; TRBD1 agrees at 9 bases. V lost 4 bases and J lost 12; bases outside the gene matches: 13. CDR1 is ENHRY, CDR2 SYGVKD, per germline. The CDR3 contains 15 residues.

This clone has only a few counts. This chain joins TRBV27 and TRBJ1-2, with D possibly matching TRBD1 (5 bases). Germline V gene data show CDR1 as MNHEY and CDR2 as SMNVEV (reference sequence). This CDR3 is built from 13 residues. Trimming removed 8 bases at V and 4 bases at J, with 14 bases between. CDR3 region: CASSGWGSYGYTF. The CDR3 region has the DNA TGTGCCAGCTCCGGGTGGGGCTCCTATGGCTACACCTTC.

The chain carries TRBV12-5 and TRBJ2-3; 13 nucleotides line up with TRBD2. Per the germline V gene, CDR1 is LGHNT and CDR2 is FRNRAP. Germline trimming cut 6 bases from V and 4 bases from J; bases unmatched to any gene: 7. This CDR3 region has 16 residues. This CDR3 is CASGRTSGRVPDTQYF. The CDR3 nucleotides are TGTGCTAGTGGCCGGACTAGCGGGAGAGTGCCAGATACGCAGTATTTT.

CDR3 in amino acids: CASSSRLVGSNEQFF. The CDR3 region has the DNA TGTGCCAGCAGCTCCCGACTAGTCGGAAGCAATGAGCAGTTCTTC. This sequence joins TRBV11-2 and TRBJ2-1; D is possibly TRBD2 (6 bases). CDR3 length: 15 residues. Germline V gene sequence: CDR1 SGHAT, CDR2 FQNNGV. V lost 4 bases and J 6 bases, leaving 16 bases between the germline ends.

This clone was seen more than once but under ten times. The genes are TRBV7-6 and TRBJ2-5, with D unresolved. The CDR3 covers 13 residues. Germline CDR1 and CDR2: SGHVS and FNYEAQ. Trimming stripped 1 base from V and 5 bases from J, with 8 bases between. The CDR3 here is CASSLGSTETQYF. CDR3 sequence (DNA): TGTGCCAGCAGCTTAGGTAGTACGGAGACCCAGTACTTC.

The V gene is TRBV7-3, the J gene TRBJ2-2; D perhaps matches TRBD2 (7 bases). The germline gives CDR1 SGHTA, CDR2 FQGTGA. This CDR3 spans 15 amino acids. The V end lost 6 bases, the J end lost 0 bases, and 11 bases lay between the germline ends. This CDR3 reads CASRVGGANTGELFF. The CDR3 DNA reads as TGTGCCAGCAGGGTAGGGGGGGCGAACACCGGGGAGCTGTTTTTT.

Only a few counts were recorded for this clone. The chain recombines TRBV30 with TRBJ1-4, with TRBD1 as a possible D gene (6 bases). Trimming removed 5 bases from V and 5 bases from J, with 15 bases in between. The CDR3 has 14 amino acids. Germline loops: CDR1 GTSNPN, CDR2 SVGIG (reference sequence). CDR3 nucleotide sequence: TGTGCCTGGGTCACAGGGCAGAGAAATGAAAAACTGTTTTTT. Protein sequence: CAWVTGQRNEKLFF.

The J gene is TRBJ2-7, the V gene TRBV5-4; D possibly corresponds to TRBD1 (6 bases). The germline gives CDR1 SGHNT, CDR2 YYREEE (reference sequence). Trimming took 5 bases from V and 3 from J, leaving 12 bases between them. This CDR3 is built from 13 residues. CDR3 nucleotides: TGTGCCAGCAGTTGGGACAAGATCTACGAGCAGTACTTC. It is translated as CASSWDKIYEQYF.

This clone turned up a few times. V usage is TRBV10-3 and J usage is TRBJ2-7, with 9 bases aligning to TRBD1. The CDR3 consists of 15 residues. CDR1 ENHRY and CDR2 SYGVKD come from the germline V gene. The V segment lost 7 bases and the J segment 6 bases; nucleotides outside the gene matches: 13. CDR3 protein: CAIMGAGDRAGEQYF. For the CDR3, the DNA is TGTGCCATCATGGGGGCCGGGGACAGGGCCGGCGAGCAGTACTTC.

The V gene is TRBV5-1, the J gene TRBJ1-1; D is unresolved. The V end was cut by 4 bases, the J end by 1 base, with 14 bases between. Germline-derived CDR1 and CDR2 are SGHRS and YFSETQ. The CDR3 runs to 15 residues. The CDR3 bases are TGCGCCAGCAGCCCGGCCGGACTCGCGAACACTGAAGCTTTCTTT. Amino acids: CASSPAGLANTEAFF.

This chain joins TRBV18 and TRBJ1-5; 7 bases line up with TRBD1. V lost 3 bases to trimming and J lost 5 bases; unmatched junction nucleotides: 1. From germline, CDR1 is KGHSH and CDR2 LQKENI. The CDR3 is 13 amino acids. CDR3 loop: CASSPDRHQPQHF. The CDR3 DNA is TGTGCCAGCTCACCGGACAGGCATCAGCCCCAGCATTTT.